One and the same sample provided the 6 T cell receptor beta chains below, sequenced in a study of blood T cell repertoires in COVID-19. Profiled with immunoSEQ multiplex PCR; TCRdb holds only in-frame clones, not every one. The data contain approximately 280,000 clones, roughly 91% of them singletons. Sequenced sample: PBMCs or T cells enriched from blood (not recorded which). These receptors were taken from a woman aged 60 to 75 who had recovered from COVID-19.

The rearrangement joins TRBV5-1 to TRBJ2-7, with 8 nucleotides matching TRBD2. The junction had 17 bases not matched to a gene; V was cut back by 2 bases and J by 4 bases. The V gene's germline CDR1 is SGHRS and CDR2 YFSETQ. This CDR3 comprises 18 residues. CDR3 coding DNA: TGCGCCAGCAGCTTAGGGTGGAATCCAGGGACTAGACCATACGAGCAGTACTTC. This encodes CASSLGWNPGTRPYEQYF.

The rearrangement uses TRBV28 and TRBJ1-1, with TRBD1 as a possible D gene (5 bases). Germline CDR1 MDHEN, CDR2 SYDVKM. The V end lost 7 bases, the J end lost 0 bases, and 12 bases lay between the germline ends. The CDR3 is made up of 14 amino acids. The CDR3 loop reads CASTIPRVNTEAFF. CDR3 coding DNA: TGTGCCAGCACCATCCCCAGGGTGAACACTGAAGCTTTCTTT.

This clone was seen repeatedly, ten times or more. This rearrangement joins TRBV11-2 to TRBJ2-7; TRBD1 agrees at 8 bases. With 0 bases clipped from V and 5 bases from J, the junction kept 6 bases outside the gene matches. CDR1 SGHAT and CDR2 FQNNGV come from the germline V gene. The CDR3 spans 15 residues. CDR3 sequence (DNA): TGTGCCAGCAGCTTAGAATGGACAGGGAGCCACGAGCAGTACTTC. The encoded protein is CASSLEWTGSHEQYF.

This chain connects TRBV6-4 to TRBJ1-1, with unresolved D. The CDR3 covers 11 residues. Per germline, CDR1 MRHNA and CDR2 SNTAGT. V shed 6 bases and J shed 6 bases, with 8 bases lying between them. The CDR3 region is CASRNGPEAFF. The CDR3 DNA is TGTGCCAGCAGGAATGGGCCTGAAGCTTTCTTT.

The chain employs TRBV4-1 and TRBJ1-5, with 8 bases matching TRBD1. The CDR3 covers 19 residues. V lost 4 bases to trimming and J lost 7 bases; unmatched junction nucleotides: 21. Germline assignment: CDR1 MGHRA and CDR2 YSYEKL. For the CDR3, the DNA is TGCGCCAGCAGCCGGATTGGGGCTACAAGGACAGGGCAAGAGCAGCCCCAGCATTTT. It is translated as CASSRIGATRTGQEQPQHF.

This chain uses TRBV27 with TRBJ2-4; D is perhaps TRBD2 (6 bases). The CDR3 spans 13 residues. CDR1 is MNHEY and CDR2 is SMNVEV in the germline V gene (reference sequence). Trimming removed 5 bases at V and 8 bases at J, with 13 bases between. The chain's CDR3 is CASSLSGGDIQYF. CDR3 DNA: TGTGCCAGCAGTCTCTCGGGCGGGGACATTCAGTACTTC.